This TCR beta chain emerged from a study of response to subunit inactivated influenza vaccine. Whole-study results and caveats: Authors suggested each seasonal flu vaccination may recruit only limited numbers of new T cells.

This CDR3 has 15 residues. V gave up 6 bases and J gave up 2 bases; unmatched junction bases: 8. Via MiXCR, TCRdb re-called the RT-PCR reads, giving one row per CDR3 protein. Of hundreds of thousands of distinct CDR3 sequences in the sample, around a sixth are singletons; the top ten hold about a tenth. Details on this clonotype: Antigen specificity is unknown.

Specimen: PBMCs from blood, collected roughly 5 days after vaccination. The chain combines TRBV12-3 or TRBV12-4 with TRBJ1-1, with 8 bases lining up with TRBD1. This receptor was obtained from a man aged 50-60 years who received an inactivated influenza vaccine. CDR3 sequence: CASSRHGQGNTEAFF. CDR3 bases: TGTGCCAGCAGCCGACATGGACAGGGTAACACTGAAGCTTTCTTT.